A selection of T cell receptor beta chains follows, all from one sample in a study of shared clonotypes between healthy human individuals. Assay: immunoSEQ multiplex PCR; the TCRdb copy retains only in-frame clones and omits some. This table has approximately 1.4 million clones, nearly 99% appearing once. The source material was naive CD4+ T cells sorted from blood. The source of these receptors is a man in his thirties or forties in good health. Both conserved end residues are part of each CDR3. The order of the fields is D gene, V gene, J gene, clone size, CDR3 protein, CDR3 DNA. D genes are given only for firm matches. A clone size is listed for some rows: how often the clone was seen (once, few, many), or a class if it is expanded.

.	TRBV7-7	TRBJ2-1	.	CASSLGTSSYNEQFF	TGTGCCAGCAGCTTAGGAACTAGTTCCTACAATGAGCAGTTCTTC
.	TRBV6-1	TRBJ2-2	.	CASSEAGGTMGELFF	TGTGCCAGCAGTGAAGCGGGAGGAACCATGGGGGAGCTGTTTTTT
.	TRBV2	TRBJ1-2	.	CASTDDTVVRKGAF	TGTGCCAGCACCGACGATACTGTAGTTAGGAAGGGGGCCTTC
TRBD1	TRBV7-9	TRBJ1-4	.	CASSPGQGAHEKLFF	TGTGCCAGCAGCCCGGGACAGGGGGCGCATGAAAAACTGTTTTTT
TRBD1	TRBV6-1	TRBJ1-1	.	CASSAYRGLSVNTEAFF	TGTGCCAGCAGTGCATACAGGGGGCTGAGCGTGAACACTGAAGCTTTCTTT
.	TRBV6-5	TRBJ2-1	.	CASSYETNRAYNEQFF	TGTGCCAGCAGTTACGAGACTAATAGGGCCTACAATGAGCAGTTCTTC
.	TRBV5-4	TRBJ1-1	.	CASSLRPNMNTEAFF	TGTGCCAGCAGCCTTCGACCCAACATGAACACTGAAGCTTTCTTT
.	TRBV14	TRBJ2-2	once	CASSLAGMNTGELFF	TGTGCCAGCAGCCTCGCGGGGATGAACACCGGGGAGCTGTTTTTT
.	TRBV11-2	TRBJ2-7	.	CASSLVFRTYEQYF	TGTGCCAGCAGCTTAGTTTTTCGGACCTACGAGCAGTACTTC
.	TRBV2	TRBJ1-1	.	CASSEEVTFNEAFF	TGTGCCAGCAGTGAAGAGGTAACTTTTAATGAAGCTTTCTTT
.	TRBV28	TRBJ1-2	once	CASSSPGPWGYTF	TGTGCCAGCAGTTCCCCTGGCCCCTGGGGCTACACCTTC
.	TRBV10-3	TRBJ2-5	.	CAISEVRGRYQETQYF	TGTGCCATCAGTGAAGTTCGCGGAAGATATCAAGAGACCCAGTACTTC
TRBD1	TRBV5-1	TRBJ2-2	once	CASSPRWQGANTGELFF	TGCGCCAGCAGCCCCCGGTGGCAGGGGGCGAACACCGGGGAGCTGTTTTTT
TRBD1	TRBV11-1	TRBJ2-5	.	CASSVRDRDYQETQYF	TGTGCCAGCAGCGTCCGGGACAGGGACTACCAAGAGACCCAGTACTTC
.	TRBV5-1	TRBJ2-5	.	CASSFLPGETQYF	TGCGCCAGCAGCTTCCTTCCTGGAGAGACCCAGTACTTC
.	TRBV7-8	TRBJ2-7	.	CASSALDLTEQYF	TGTGCCAGCAGCGCTTTGGATCTGACCGAGCAGTACTTC
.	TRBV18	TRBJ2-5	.	CASSRFQETQYF	TGTGCCAGCTCACGATTTCAAGAGACCCAGTACTTC
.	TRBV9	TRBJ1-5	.	CASSIGPKPLSNQPQHF	TGTGCCAGCAGCATCGGACCTAAACCGTTGAGCAATCAGCCCCAGCATTTT
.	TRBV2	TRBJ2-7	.	CASRDRGYEQYF	TGTGCCAGCAGGGATAGGGGCTACGAGCAGTACTTC
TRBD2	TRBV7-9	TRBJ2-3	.	CASNLRRLAGVGDTQYF	TGTGCCAGCAACCTACGTAGACTAGCGGGGGTGGGAGATACGCAGTATTTT
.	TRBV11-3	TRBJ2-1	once	CASSFRTYNEQFF	TGTGCCAGCAGCTTTAGGACCTACAATGAGCAGTTCTTC
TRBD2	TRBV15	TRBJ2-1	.	CATSREWGLGLAGGNEQFF	TGTGCCACCAGCAGAGAATGGGGATTGGGACTAGCGGGAGGAAATGAGCAGTTCTTC
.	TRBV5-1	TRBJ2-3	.	CASSLGGGGKDTQYF	TGCGCCAGCAGCTTGGGGGGTGGAGGGAAAGATACGCAGTATTTT
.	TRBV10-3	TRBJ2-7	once	CAIRSGANYEQYF	TGTGCCATCAGATCCGGGGCCAACTACGAGCAGTACTTC
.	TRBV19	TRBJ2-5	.	CASSIRGFRGVETQYF	TGTGCCAGTAGTATCCGGGGGTTCCGAGGTGTGGAGACCCAGTACTTC
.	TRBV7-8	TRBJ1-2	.	CASSLERRVYGYTF	TGTGCCAGCAGCTTAGAGAGAAGAGTCTATGGCTACACCTTC
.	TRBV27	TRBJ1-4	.	CASRPPGRPRNEKLFF	TGTGCCAGCAGACCCCCCGGCCGTCCAAGGAATGAAAAACTGTTTTTT
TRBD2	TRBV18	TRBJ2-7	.	CASSPKREGRRLGEQYF	TGTGCCAGCTCACCAAAGCGGGAGGGCCGAAGATTGGGGGAGCAGTACTTC
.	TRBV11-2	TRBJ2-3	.	CASSLSTDTQYF	TGTGCCAGCAGCTTGAGCACAGATACGCAGTATTTT
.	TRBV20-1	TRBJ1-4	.	CSASTHEKLFF	TGCAGTGCTAGTACCCATGAAAAACTGTTTTTT
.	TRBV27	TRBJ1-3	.	CASSPMHPPGNTIYF	TGTGCCAGCAGTCCTATGCACCCGCCCGGAAACACCATATATTTT
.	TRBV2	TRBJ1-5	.	CASSLWDNNQPQHF	TGTGCCAGCAGTCTGTGGGACAACAATCAGCCCCAGCATTTT
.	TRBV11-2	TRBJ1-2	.	CASSLDILGGYTF	TGTGCCAGCAGCTTAGATATATTAGGGGGCTACACCTTC
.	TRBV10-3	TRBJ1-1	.	CAISPQENTEAFF	TGTGCCATCAGCCCACAGGAGAACACTGAAGCTTTCTTT
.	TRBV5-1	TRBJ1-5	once	CASSLDGTSNQPQHF	TGCGCCAGCAGCTTGGACGGGACTTCTAATCAGCCCCAGCATTTT
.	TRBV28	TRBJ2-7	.	CASSLPGSQVEQYF	TGTGCCAGCAGTTTACCAGGGTCCCAGGTCGAGCAGTACTTC
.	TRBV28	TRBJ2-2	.	CASSPLGTGELFF	TGTGCCAGCAGTCCCCTCGGCACCGGGGAGCTGTTTTTT
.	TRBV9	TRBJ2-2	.	CASSVGQNTGELFF	TGTGCCAGCAGCGTCGGACAAAACACCGGGGAGCTGTTTTTT
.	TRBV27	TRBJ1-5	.	CASSGGGPQHF	TGTGCCAGCAGTGGGGGGGGGCCCCAGCATTTT
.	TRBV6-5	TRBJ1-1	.	CASSETWADREAFF	TGTGCCAGCAGTGAGACTTGGGCAGACCGTGAAGCTTTCTTT
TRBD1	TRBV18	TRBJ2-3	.	CASSPLGQGQDTQYF	TGTGCCAGCTCACCACTCGGACAGGGTCAGGATACGCAGTATTTT
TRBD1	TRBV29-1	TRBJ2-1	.	CSVRDSINEQFF	TGCAGCGTACGGGACAGTATCAATGAGCAGTTCTTC
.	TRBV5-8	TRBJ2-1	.	CASSHRDTGYNEQFF	TGTGCCAGCAGCCACCGGGACACCGGATACAATGAGCAGTTCTTC
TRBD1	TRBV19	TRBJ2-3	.	CASRTGQGTDTQYF	TGTGCCAGTAGGACAGGGCAGGGCACAGATACGCAGTATTTT
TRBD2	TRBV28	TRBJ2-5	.	CASSFRLAAETQYF	TGTGCCAGCAGTTTTCGACTAGCGGCAGAGACCCAGTACTTC
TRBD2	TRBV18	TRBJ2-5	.	CASSTRTSGKRFPETQYF	TGTGCCAGCTCAACGCGGACTAGCGGGAAAAGGTTTCCGGAGACCCAGTACTTC
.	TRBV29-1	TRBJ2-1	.	CSVEDLYGKVYNEQFF	TGCAGCGTTGAAGATCTTTACGGAAAAGTCTACAATGAGCAGTTCTTC
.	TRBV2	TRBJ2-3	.	CASSDEDEDTQYF	TGTGCCAGCAGCGACGAGGACGAAGATACGCAGTATTTT
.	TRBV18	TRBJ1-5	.	CASSPRGNQPQHF	TGTGCCAGCTCACCACGGGGTAATCAGCCCCAGCATTTT
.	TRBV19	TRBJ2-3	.	CASRDTSTDTQYF	TGTGCCAGCCGGGACACCAGCACAGATACGCAGTATTTT
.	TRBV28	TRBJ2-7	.	CASSLLQYEQYF	TGTGCCAGCAGTTTGTTGCAATACGAGCAGTACTTC
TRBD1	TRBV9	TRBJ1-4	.	CASSVNTGTGKLFF	TGTGCCAGCAGCGTCAATACCGGGACAGGGAAACTGTTTTTT
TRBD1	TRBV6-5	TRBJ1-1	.	CASSPWTGMNTEAFF	TGTGCCAGCAGTCCATGGACAGGGATGAACACTGAAGCTTTCTTT
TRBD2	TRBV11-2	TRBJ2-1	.	CASSPWGRLAGESEQFF	TGTGCCAGCAGCCCATGGGGAAGGCTAGCGGGAGAGAGTGAGCAGTTCTTC
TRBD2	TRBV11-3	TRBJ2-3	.	CASSSRLAGGTDTQYF	TGTGCCAGCAGCTCCCGACTAGCGGGAGGCACAGATACGCAGTATTTT
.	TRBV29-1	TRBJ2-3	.	CSVEVAGGTDTQYF	TGCAGCGTTGAAGTAGCAGGGGGCACAGATACGCAGTATTTT
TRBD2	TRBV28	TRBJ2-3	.	CASSSIGRKAGGVTDTQYF	TGTGCCAGCAGTTCTATTGGACGAAAAGCGGGAGGGGTCACAGATACGCAGTATTTT
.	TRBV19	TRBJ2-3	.	CASRRGLWTAFSSTDTQYF	TGTGCCAGCCGGAGGGGCTTGTGGACAGCCTTTTCTAGCACAGATACGCAGTATTTT
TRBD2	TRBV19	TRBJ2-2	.	CASSSAPLAGGTANTGELFF	TGTGCCAGTAGTAGCGCCCCCCTAGCGGGAGGGACGGCGAACACCGGGGAGCTGTTTTTT
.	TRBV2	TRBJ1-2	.	CASSVEAKDYGYTF	TGTGCCAGCAGTGTGGAGGCTAAGGACTATGGCTACACCTTC